These 13 T cell receptor beta chains came from one sample sequenced in a study of shared clonotypes between healthy human individuals. Clones were sequenced by immunoSEQ multiplex PCR, and TCRdb holds only the in-frame ones, with some missing. The sample yields 2 million to 2.5 million clones, 80% to 95% seen once. The source material was naive CD4+ T cells from PBMCs. Regarding subset: CD45RA+ positively selected. These receptors were collected from a man aged 18 to 29 in good health. Some clones in this sample may be carry-over from other donors' samples.

The rearrangement links TRBV27 to TRBJ1-3; unclear D gene. The V end was cut by 2 bases, the J end by 0 bases, with 8 bases between. The CDR3 has 15 amino acids. Germline V gene lookup returns CDR1 MNHEY and CDR2 SMNVEV (reference sequence). Here the CDR3 DNA reads TGTGCCAGCAGTTTAGCCCCGAGCTCTGGAAACACCATATATTTT. Amino acid sequence: CASSLAPSSGNTIYF.

This chain joins TRBV28 and TRBJ2-7; 10 bases align to TRBD1. The J segment lost 1 base and the V segment lost 3 bases, leaving 12 bases of the junction unmatched. Germline V gene sequence: CDR1 MDHEN, CDR2 SYDVKM. The CDR3 runs 18 residues. The CDR3 sequence is CASSFPGTGVLESYEQYF. In DNA, the CDR3 is TGTGCCAGCAGTTTCCCCGGGACAGGGGTCTTAGAATCCTACGAGCAGTACTTC.

This clone was observed a single time. The gene calls are TRBV28 and TRBJ1-3; 9 bases are a match to TRBD1. This CDR3 contains 18 residues. CDR1 and CDR2 (germline): MDHEN, SYDVKM. V was pared by 5 bases and J by 0 bases, with 11 bases of the junction left unmatched. The CDR3 coding sequence is TGTGCCAGCAGTCCTCCCACAGGGGGCCTCGTCTCTGGAAACACCATATATTTT. Encoded protein: CASSPPTGGLVSGNTIYF.

The chain recombines TRBV2 with TRBJ1-2; D unresolved. V lost 2 bases and J 3 bases, leaving 4 bases between the germline ends. Germline V lookup: CDR1 SNHLY, CDR2 FYNNEI. This CDR3 is built from 12 residues. DNA of the CDR3: TGTGCCAGCAGTGAACAGCACTATGGCTACACCTTC. This encodes CASSEQHYGYTF.

A single count supports this clone. V and J are TRBV5-1 and TRBJ2-3; D perhaps matches TRBD1 (6 bases). CDR3 size: 14 residues. Germline loops: CDR1 SGHRS, CDR2 YFSETQ. V gave up 1 base and J gave up 6 bases, with 12 bases separating them. CDR3: CASSLLTGRDTQYF. The CDR3 DNA sequence: TGCGCCAGCAGCTTGCTTACAGGGCGGGATACGCAGTATTTT.

This chain joins TRBV2 and TRBJ1-1; the D is unclear. The germline CDR1 and CDR2 sequences are SNHLY and FYNNEI. V lost 6 bases and J lost 0, with 11 bases in between. CDR3 length: 14 residues. The CDR3 region is CASRGDVLNTEAFF. The CDR3 nucleotides are TGTGCCAGCAGGGGTGACGTGTTGAACACTGAAGCTTTCTTT.

The chain's CDR3 is CASSPRVRGTGATEAFF. The CDR3 nucleotides are TGTGCCAGCTCACCAAGGGTCAGGGGGACAGGGGCTACTGAAGCTTTCTTT. The rearrangement uses TRBV18 and TRBJ1-1, with 10 bases lining up with TRBD1. The V gene end was trimmed by 2 bases and the J gene end by 5 bases; junction bases not matched to a gene: 11. The CDR3 loop spans 17 amino acids. Germline V lookup: CDR1 KGHSH, CDR2 LQKENI.

In this sample, this clone turned up once. V gene TRBV6-5 combines with J gene TRBJ1-4, with D possibly being TRBD1 (6 bases). Trimming removed 8 bases from V and 3 bases from J, with 13 bases in between. The CDR3 totals 14 residues. The V gene's germline CDR1 is MNHEY and CDR2 SVGAGI. The CDR3 coding sequence is TGTGCCAGCGGGGGGGGCAGGCCTAATGAAAAACTGTTTTTT. Amino acids: CASGGGRPNEKLFF.

The chain joins TRBV27 to TRBJ2-7; possibly TRBD1 for D (5 bases). V was pared by 6 bases and J by 3 bases, with 24 bases between. CDR1 is MNHEY and CDR2 is SMNVEV in the germline V gene (reference sequence). This CDR3 is built from 17 residues. CDR3 sequence reads: CASRPPPSATQGYEQYF. The CDR3 region has the DNA TGTGCCAGCAGGCCCCCCCCCTCGGCCACCCAGGGCTACGAGCAGTACTTC.

CDR3 bases: TGTGCCAGCAGTTACTTAGCGGGAGGACGGTACAATGAGCAGTTCTTC. Protein sequence: CASSYLAGGRYNEQFF. This chain connects TRBV6-5 to TRBJ2-1, with 10 bases matching TRBD2. Trimming removed 1 base from V and 4 bases from J; junction bases left unmatched: 4. CDR1 and CDR2 from the germline V gene are MNHEY and SVGAGI. The CDR3 is 16 amino acids.

The V gene is TRBV2, the J gene TRBJ2-1, with 7 positions matching TRBD1. CDR3 length equals 15 residues. Looked up from germline, CDR1 is SNHLY and CDR2 is FYNNEI. After removal of 4 bases from V and 4 bases from J, the junction contained 7 bases not matched to a gene. Here the CDR3 reads CASSGRQGSYNEQFF. The CDR3 nucleotides read TGTGCCAGCAGTGGCCGACAGGGTAGTTACAATGAGCAGTTCTTC.

J is TRBJ2-7 and V is TRBV7-9; 7 nucleotides align to TRBD2. This CDR3 is 13 amino acids long. CDR1 and CDR2 from the germline V gene are SEHNR and FQNEAQ (reference sequence). The junction had 7 bases not matched to a gene; V was cut back by 5 bases and J by 6 bases. CDR3 protein: CASSPSGGREQYF. In nucleotides, the CDR3 is TGTGCCAGCAGCCCCTCGGGGGGTCGCGAGCAGTACTTC.

Concerning this clone: The same CDR3 is also encoded by other DNA sequences in this sample. This chain joins TRBV2 and TRBJ1-1, with TRBD1 matching 9 bases. The CDR3 runs 14 residues. Germline V lookup: CDR1 SNHLY, CDR2 FYNNEI. V shed 4 bases, J shed 1 base, and the junction held 1 base outside the gene matches. Here the CDR3 DNA reads TGTGCCAGCAGTGCGGGACAGGGGAACACTGAAGCTTTCTTT. It translates to CASSAGQGNTEAFF. Variable domain in full (rest from reference TRBV2 and TRBJ1-1): EPEVTQTPSHQVTQMGQEVILRCVPISNHLYFYWYRQILGQKVEFLVSFYNNEISEKSEIFDDQFSVERPDGSNFTLKIRSTKLEDSAMYFCASSAGQGNTEAFFGQGTRLTVV.